This T cell receptor (beta chain) was profiled in a study of breast tumors, draining lymph nodes, adjacent tissues (dated by TCRdb to 2016 to 2017). Describing the broader study: In breast cancer patients, the study compared the TCR beta repertoires of tumor, adjacent nontumor tissue and axillary lymph nodes. The study aimed to assess the relationships and possible T-cell exchange between tumor, surrounding tissue and draining lymph node repertoires in human breast cancer.

The axillary draining lymph nodes of breast cancer patients were the source of the lymph node samples. The full study reports these points: The study presented the conclusion that tumor T cells originate in lymph nodes as consistent with a hypothesis, not as something directly demonstrated. Tumors showed preferential V and J gene usage, and their T-cell repertoire diversity fell below that of lymph nodes yet above that of nontumor tissue. The data were considered consistent with most tumor T cells being derived from the lymph node and subsequently expanding within tumor tissue. Tumor and nontumor tissue repertoires were significantly more similar in luminal-like than in basal-like breast cancer.

This clonotype was counted many times. This receptor's antigen is unknown. No base-level quality is on record; no much larger clone is a single base apart. Sequenced using an Illumina HiSeq 2000. TCR beta chain libraries were generated by multiplex PCR amplification. High-throughput sequencing was used to analyze the amplified TCR beta chain products. TCRdb reanalyzed the raw reads on its own, using fastp at Q25 for trimming and MiXCR for clone calling, and kept in-frame beta chains. Rows are combined by CDR3 protein, so each entry shows the most common genes and DNA. In all, the sample holds about 270,000 distinct CDR3 sequences, and roughly 31% of those were seen once. 0.85% to 1.3% of the sample is held by the ten biggest clonotypes. The CDR1 and CDR2 encoded by the germline V gene are MGHRA and YSYEKL. The cysteine opens and the phenylalanine closes a CDR3 of 13 amino acids. Of all the DNA, just the CDR3 is kept, 39 bases in frame from base 1. Cut back by 2 bases and 8 bases, the V and J ends lie 12 bases apart.

This TCR came from a female donor with breast cancer. Some clones in this sample may be carry-over from other donors' samples. The sequence links TRBV4-1 to TRBJ1-2; confidence is insufficient to name the D gene. The specimen sequenced was axillary lymph node tissue. The CDR3 region has the sequence CASSQTRPGGYTF. In nucleotides, the sequence is TGCGCCAGCAGCCAAACCCGACCGGGAGGCTACACCTTC.